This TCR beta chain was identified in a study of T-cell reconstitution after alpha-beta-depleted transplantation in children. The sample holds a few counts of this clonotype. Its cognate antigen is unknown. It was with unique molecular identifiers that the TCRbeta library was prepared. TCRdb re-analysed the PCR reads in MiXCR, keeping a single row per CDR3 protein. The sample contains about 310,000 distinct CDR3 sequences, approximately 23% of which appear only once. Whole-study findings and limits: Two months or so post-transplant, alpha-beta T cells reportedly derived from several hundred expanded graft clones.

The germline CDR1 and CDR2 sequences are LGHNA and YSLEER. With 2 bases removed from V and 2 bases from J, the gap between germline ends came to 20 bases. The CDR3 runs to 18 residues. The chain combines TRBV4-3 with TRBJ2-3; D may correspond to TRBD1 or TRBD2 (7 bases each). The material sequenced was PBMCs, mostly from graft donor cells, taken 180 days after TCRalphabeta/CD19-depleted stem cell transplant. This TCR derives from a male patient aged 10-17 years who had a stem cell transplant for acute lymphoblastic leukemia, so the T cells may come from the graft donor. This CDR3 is CASSQTGARGAPTDTQYF. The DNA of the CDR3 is TGCGCCAGCAGCCAAACAGGGGCTCGGGGGGCGCCCACAGATACGCAGTATTTT.